The rows below give T cell receptor beta chains drawn from one sample of a study of blood T cell repertoires in COVID-19. Clones were read by immunoSEQ multiplex PCR, and TCRdb kept only the in-frame ones, dropping some. The profile shows 220,000 or so clones, roughly 88% of them singletons. Input material: PBMCs or T cells enriched from blood (not recorded which). The receptors stem from a woman between 50 and 59 years old with acute COVID-19. Both conserved end residues are part of each CDR3. D genes are given only for firm matches. Clone size is not always given. Where it is, it says once, few, many or a class for expanded clones.

CDR3nt: TGTGCCAGCAGCTTAACAGGGGCAGGGGAGCAGTACTTC; CDR3aa: CASSLTGAGEQYF; d_gene: TRBD1; j_gene: TRBJ2-7; v_gene: TRBV7-9; abundance: -
CDR3nt: TGTGCCAGCAGCCAAATACTAGCGGGAGTCCATGAGCAGTTCTTC; CDR3aa: CASSQILAGVHEQFF; d_gene: TRBD2; j_gene: TRBJ2-1; v_gene: TRBV14; abundance: -
CDR3nt: TGTGCCAGCAGCTGGGACAGTCAAGAGACCCAGTACTTC; CDR3aa: CASSWDSQETQYF; d_gene: TRBD1; j_gene: TRBJ2-5; v_gene: TRBV13; abundance: once
CDR3nt: TGTGCCAGCAGGGGTCCAGGGGGCGTCTATGGCTACACCTTC; CDR3aa: CASRGPGGVYGYTF; d_gene: TRBD1; j_gene: TRBJ1-2; v_gene: TRBV2; abundance: -
CDR3nt: TGTGCCAGCGGCAATTGGCGGGCAGGGGACGGAGAGACCCAGTACTTC; CDR3aa: CASGNWRAGDGETQYF; d_gene: -; j_gene: TRBJ2-5; v_gene: TRBV11-3; abundance: few
CDR3nt: TGTGCTAGCAGCACCCGACAGGGCTTAGATGAAAAACTGTTTTTT; CDR3aa: CASSTRQGLDEKLFF; d_gene: TRBD1; j_gene: TRBJ1-4; v_gene: TRBV7-7; abundance: -
CDR3nt: TGTGCCATCAGTGCATCCGGGACAGGGGGCTACGAGCAGTACTTC; CDR3aa: CAISASGTGGYEQYF; d_gene: TRBD1; j_gene: TRBJ2-7; v_gene: TRBV10-3; abundance: -
CDR3nt: TGTGCCAGCAGCTTAGGTGGGACAGGCCGGGAGACCCAGTACTTC; CDR3aa: CASSLGGTGRETQYF; d_gene: TRBD1; j_gene: TRBJ2-5; v_gene: TRBV7-2; abundance: -
CDR3nt: TGTGCCAGCAGCCCCGACAGCTACACTGAAGCTTTCTTT; CDR3aa: CASSPDSYTEAFF; d_gene: -; j_gene: TRBJ1-1; v_gene: TRBV7-9; abundance: -
CDR3nt: TGTGCCAGCAGCTTAACACAGGGGCCCTACAATGAGCAGTTCTTC; CDR3aa: CASSLTQGPYNEQFF; d_gene: TRBD1; j_gene: TRBJ2-1; v_gene: TRBV7-3; abundance: -
CDR3nt: TGTGCCAGCAGCGACCCCCTTGGTCTGACGGGCTACGAGCAGTACTTC; CDR3aa: CASSDPLGLTGYEQYF; d_gene: -; j_gene: TRBJ2-7; v_gene: TRBV7-9; abundance: -
CDR3nt: TGTGCCAGCAGCTTGGTAGATTCTGGAAACACCATATATTTT; CDR3aa: CASSLVDSGNTIYF; d_gene: -; j_gene: TRBJ1-3; v_gene: TRBV5-4; abundance: -
CDR3nt: TGTGCCAGCAGCCTAGGACAGGAAGCCTCACCCCTCCACTTT; CDR3aa: CASSLGQEASPLHF; d_gene: TRBD1; j_gene: TRBJ1-6; v_gene: TRBV3-1/TRBV3-2; abundance: once
CDR3nt: TGTGCCAGCAGCTTAGAGGGGAGCGGGAGGGATACGCAGTATTTT; CDR3aa: CASSLEGSGRDTQYF; d_gene: TRBD2; j_gene: TRBJ2-3; v_gene: TRBV11-2; abundance: -
CDR3nt: TGTGCCAGCGTTTGGATTTCGGGACAGGTAACCCAAGAGACCCAGTACTTC; CDR3aa: CASVWISGQVTQETQYF; d_gene: TRBD1; j_gene: TRBJ2-5; v_gene: TRBV2; abundance: -
CDR3nt: TGTGCCAGTAGTAGCTATGCGGGGACAGGGAACTATGGCTACACCTTC; CDR3aa: CASSSYAGTGNYGYTF; d_gene: TRBD1; j_gene: TRBJ1-2; v_gene: TRBV19; abundance: -
CDR3nt: TGTGCCAGCAGCTTAGTGACTAGCGGGGGTGAGCAGTTCTTC; CDR3aa: CASSLVTSGGEQFF; d_gene: TRBD2; j_gene: TRBJ2-1; v_gene: TRBV7-9; abundance: once
CDR3nt: TGTGCCAGCAGCGTCCGGGACTACCCTCGCGATGAGCAGTTCTTC; CDR3aa: CASSVRDYPRDEQFF; d_gene: TRBD2; j_gene: TRBJ2-1; v_gene: TRBV9; abundance: once
CDR3nt: TGTGCCAGCAGCTTAGTCTGGGACAGGGCCGGGGGTACGCAGTATTTT; CDR3aa: CASSLVWDRAGGTQYF; d_gene: TRBD1; j_gene: TRBJ2-3; v_gene: TRBV7-2; abundance: once
CDR3nt: TGTGCCAGCAGTCGGGGGGCCTATGGCTACACCTTC; CDR3aa: CASSRGAYGYTF; d_gene: -; j_gene: TRBJ1-2; v_gene: TRBV12-3/TRBV12-4; abundance: -
CDR3nt: TGTGCCAGCAGCTTATATTCGGGGAATTCACCCCTCCACTTT; CDR3aa: CASSLYSGNSPLHF; d_gene: -; j_gene: TRBJ1-6; v_gene: TRBV7-8; abundance: -
CDR3nt: TGCGCCAGCAGCATCTACACAGATACGCAGTATTTT; CDR3aa: CASSIYTDTQYF; d_gene: -; j_gene: TRBJ2-3; v_gene: TRBV5-1; abundance: -
CDR3nt: TGTGCCAGCAGCCCCGGGACTAGCGGGCCCGCTTGGAACAATGAGCAGTTCTTC; CDR3aa: CASSPGTSGPAWNNEQFF; d_gene: TRBD2; j_gene: TRBJ2-1; v_gene: TRBV7-3; abundance: once
CDR3nt: TGTGCCTGGAGTGGGGGACAGTCCTCCTACGAGCAGTACTTC; CDR3aa: CAWSGGQSSYEQYF; d_gene: TRBD1; j_gene: TRBJ2-7; v_gene: TRBV30; abundance: -
CDR3nt: TGTGCCAGCAGCTTAACTGGCGGGAGGAGCTACGAGCAGTACTTC; CDR3aa: CASSLTGGRSYEQYF; d_gene: TRBD2; j_gene: TRBJ2-7; v_gene: TRBV7-3; abundance: -
CDR3nt: TGTGCCAGCAGCTTATCCATGAATGAAAAACTGTTTTTT; CDR3aa: CASSLSMNEKLFF; d_gene: -; j_gene: TRBJ1-4; v_gene: TRBV7-8; abundance: -
CDR3nt: TGCGCCAGCAACCCTTTATCAGTGAACACTGAAGCTTTCTTT; CDR3aa: CASNPLSVNTEAFF; d_gene: -; j_gene: TRBJ1-1; v_gene: TRBV5-1; abundance: few
CDR3nt: TGTGCCAGCAGCCAACTCGCGTTAACGGCCGGGGAGCTGTTTTTT; CDR3aa: CASSQLALTAGELFF; d_gene: -; j_gene: TRBJ2-2; v_gene: TRBV3-1/TRBV3-2; abundance: few
CDR3nt: TGTGCCAGCAGTTCCGCCGGCACCCAAGGAGGCGAGCAGTACTTC; CDR3aa: CASSSAGTQGGEQYF; d_gene: -; j_gene: TRBJ2-7; v_gene: TRBV6-6; abundance: few
CDR3nt: TGTGCCAGCAGTTCAACAGTCTCCTACGAGCAGTACTTC; CDR3aa: CASSSTVSYEQYF; d_gene: -; j_gene: TRBJ2-7; v_gene: TRBV12-3/TRBV12-4; abundance: once
CDR3nt: TGCGCCAGCAGCCAAGTAATATCGGGATCCACCGGGGAGCTGTTTTTT; CDR3aa: CASSQVISGSTGELFF; d_gene: -; j_gene: TRBJ2-2; v_gene: TRBV4-3; abundance: -
CDR3nt: TGTGCCACCAGTGACCCCGGGACAGGGGTGTACGAGCAGTACTTC; CDR3aa: CATSDPGTGVYEQYF; d_gene: TRBD1; j_gene: TRBJ2-7; v_gene: TRBV24-1; abundance: -
CDR3nt: TGTGCCAGCAGCCCCGGTCCCCGAGACTTTTACGAGCAGTACTTC; CDR3aa: CASSPGPRDFYEQYF; d_gene: -; j_gene: TRBJ2-7; v_gene: TRBV11-1; abundance: -
CDR3nt: TGTGCCAGCAGCTTAGTAACAGGGGATCAAGAGACCCAGTACTTC; CDR3aa: CASSLVTGDQETQYF; d_gene: TRBD1; j_gene: TRBJ2-5; v_gene: TRBV7-7; abundance: -
CDR3nt: TGTGCCAGCAGCCCTAACGTGGGGGGTCTGAACACTGAAGCTTTCTTT; CDR3aa: CASSPNVGGLNTEAFF; d_gene: -; j_gene: TRBJ1-1; v_gene: TRBV7-2; abundance: -
CDR3nt: TGTGCCAGCAGCTCGGGACTAGCGGGGGCGAACACCGGGGAGCTGTTTTTT; CDR3aa: CASSSGLAGANTGELFF; d_gene: TRBD2; j_gene: TRBJ2-2; v_gene: TRBV7-6; abundance: -
CDR3nt: TGTGCCAGCAGCACCCCAGGGGCCTCCTACGAGCAGTACTTC; CDR3aa: CASSTPGASYEQYF; d_gene: -; j_gene: TRBJ2-7; v_gene: TRBV3-1/TRBV3-2; abundance: once
CDR3nt: TGCGCCAGCAGCCCCCGACTAGCGGGAGAAAATCACTACAATGAGCAGTTCTTC; CDR3aa: CASSPRLAGENHYNEQFF; d_gene: TRBD2; j_gene: TRBJ2-1; v_gene: TRBV4-1; abundance: -
CDR3nt: TGTGCCAGCTCACCACGCAGGGAAGGGCTTCAGCCCCAGCATTTT; CDR3aa: CASSPRREGLQPQHF; d_gene: -; j_gene: TRBJ1-5; v_gene: TRBV18; abundance: -
CDR3nt: TGTGCCAGTAGTATCAGGGGCAGGATGCAGTACACTGAAGCTTTCTTT; CDR3aa: CASSIRGRMQYTEAFF; d_gene: -; j_gene: TRBJ1-1; v_gene: TRBV19; abundance: -
CDR3nt: TGTGCCTGGAGTGTAGGGCTAGCGGGATACGAGCAGTACTTC; CDR3aa: CAWSVGLAGYEQYF; d_gene: TRBD2; j_gene: TRBJ2-7; v_gene: TRBV30; abundance: -
CDR3nt: TGTGCCAGCAGCTTAGGATCGGGGGGCGGGGATACGCAGTATTTT; CDR3aa: CASSLGSGGGDTQYF; d_gene: -; j_gene: TRBJ2-3; v_gene: TRBV7-2; abundance: -
CDR3nt: TGTGCCAGCAGTCGACGCCTGGTGAGCGGGAGGTCCGGGGAGCTGTTTTTT; CDR3aa: CASSRRLVSGRSGELFF; d_gene: TRBD2; j_gene: TRBJ2-2; v_gene: TRBV28; abundance: -
CDR3nt: TGTGCCAGCAGCTTAGCTCCGCGGGAGGCTGGCACAGATACGCAGTATTTT; CDR3aa: CASSLAPREAGTDTQYF; d_gene: TRBD2; j_gene: TRBJ2-3; v_gene: TRBV11-2; abundance: -
CDR3nt: TGTGCCAGCAGCTTAGTTGCAGGGGGCAACACTGAAGCTTTCTTT; CDR3aa: CASSLVAGGNTEAFF; d_gene: TRBD1; j_gene: TRBJ1-1; v_gene: TRBV7-2; abundance: -
CDR3nt: TGTGCCAGCAGCTTAGATGGGTGGACATCCTCCTACAATGAGCAGTTCTTC; CDR3aa: CASSLDGWTSSYNEQFF; d_gene: -; j_gene: TRBJ2-1; v_gene: TRBV11-2; abundance: once
CDR3nt: TGTGCCAGCAGCCAAGTTGGGGGCGCTGAAGCTTTCTTT; CDR3aa: CASSQVGGAEAFF; d_gene: -; j_gene: TRBJ1-1; v_gene: TRBV4-2; abundance: -
CDR3nt: TGTGCCAGCAGTTATCTTGCAGGGGACAACGAGCAGTACTTC; CDR3aa: CASSYLAGDNEQYF; d_gene: -; j_gene: TRBJ2-7; v_gene: TRBV6-2/TRBV6-3; abundance: many
CDR3nt: TGTGCCAGCAGCCTAGGACTAGCGGGAGACCCCACCCCCTACGAGCAGTACTTC; CDR3aa: CASSLGLAGDPTPYEQYF; d_gene: TRBD2; j_gene: TRBJ2-7; v_gene: TRBV13; abundance: few
CDR3nt: TGTGCCAGCAGCGTAGCGGGTCTTGGTGGTAATGAAAAACTGTTTTTT; CDR3aa: CASSVAGLGGNEKLFF; d_gene: -; j_gene: TRBJ1-4; v_gene: TRBV9; abundance: -
CDR3nt: TGTGCCAGCAGTAGGGCTAGCGGGGTCCCCTACGAGCAGTACTTC; CDR3aa: CASSRASGVPYEQYF; d_gene: TRBD2; j_gene: TRBJ2-7; v_gene: TRBV6-5; abundance: -
CDR3nt: TGTGCCAGCAGCTCCGATTGGACTAGCGGGCCACCCTCCTACAATGAGCAGTTCTTC; CDR3aa: CASSSDWTSGPPSYNEQFF; d_gene: TRBD2; j_gene: TRBJ2-1; v_gene: TRBV5-6; abundance: -
CDR3nt: TGTGCCAGCAGCTCCACGGGACAGCTTAATTCACCCCTCCACTTT; CDR3aa: CASSSTGQLNSPLHF; d_gene: TRBD1; j_gene: TRBJ1-6; v_gene: TRBV11-2; abundance: -
CDR3nt: TGCGCCAGCAGCCAATCCGGACAGCTTCAAGAGACCCAGTACTTC; CDR3aa: CASSQSGQLQETQYF; d_gene: -; j_gene: TRBJ2-5; v_gene: TRBV4-3; abundance: -
CDR3nt: TGTGCCAGCAGTTTACTGCCCTACAGGCGGGAGGGCCTATATACGCAGTATTTT; CDR3aa: CASSLLPYRREGLYTQYF; d_gene: TRBD2; j_gene: TRBJ2-3; v_gene: TRBV27; abundance: -
CDR3nt: TGCAGTGCTAGTACGTGGAGCTCCTACAATGAGCAGTTCTTC; CDR3aa: CSASTWSSYNEQFF; d_gene: -; j_gene: TRBJ2-1; v_gene: TRBV20-1; abundance: once
CDR3nt: TGTGCCAGCAGGTACTGGGCGAGCTCCTACAATGAGCAGTTCTTC; CDR3aa: CASRYWASSYNEQFF; d_gene: -; j_gene: TRBJ2-1; v_gene: TRBV28; abundance: -